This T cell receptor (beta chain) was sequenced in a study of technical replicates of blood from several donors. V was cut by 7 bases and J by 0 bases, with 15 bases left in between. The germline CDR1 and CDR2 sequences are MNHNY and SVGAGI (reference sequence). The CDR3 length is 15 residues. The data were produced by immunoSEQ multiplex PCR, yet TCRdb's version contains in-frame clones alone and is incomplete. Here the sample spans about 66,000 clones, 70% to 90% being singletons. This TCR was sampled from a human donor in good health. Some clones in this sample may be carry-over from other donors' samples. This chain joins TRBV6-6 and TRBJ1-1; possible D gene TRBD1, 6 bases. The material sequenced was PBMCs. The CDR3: CASILGGELNTEAFF. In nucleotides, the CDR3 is TGTGCCAGCATCCTAGGGGGGGAGCTGAACACTGAAGCTTTCTTT.